Shown below are 32 T cell receptor beta chains from a single sample sequenced in a study of shared clonotypes between healthy human individuals. Profiled with immunoSEQ multiplex PCR; TCRdb holds only in-frame clones, not every one. This table has around 2.1 million clones, 95% appearing once. The specimen sequenced was naive CD4+ T cells sorted from blood. Subset in this sample: CD45RA+ positively selected. Receptors originate from a man aged 18 to 35 in good health.

The table lists this clone with a count of one. The V and J genes are TRBV6-5 and TRBJ1-4; a weak D match, TRBD1 (5 bases). CDR1 and CDR2 from the germline V gene are MNHEY and SVGAGI. V was shortened by 5 bases and J by 7 bases, with 14 bases between the two germline ends. The CDR3 loop spans 14 amino acids. For the CDR3, the DNA is TGTGCCAGCAGTCTAGACAGCCCCCCTGAAAAACTGTTTTTT. Amino acid sequence: CASSLDSPPEKLFF.

V gene TRBV7-2 combines with J gene TRBJ2-3; no reliable D call. Germline-derived CDR1 and CDR2 are SGHTA and FQGNSA. The CDR3 runs to 14 residues. V was shortened by 5 bases and J by 4 bases, with 13 bases between the two germline ends. The CDR3 protein is CASSDLTVADTQYF. As DNA, the CDR3 is TGTGCCAGCAGCGACTTAACGGTGGCAGATACGCAGTATTTT. Full variable domain (remainder filled in from reference TRBV7-2 and TRBJ2-3): GAGVSQSPSNKVTEKGKDVELRCDPISGHTALYWYRQSLGQGLEFLIYFQGNSAPDKSGLPSDRFSAERTGGSVSTLTIQRTQQEDSAVYLCASSDLTVADTQYFGPGTRLTVL.

The rearrangement joins TRBV7-2 to TRBJ2-5, with 13 positions matching TRBD2. The V and J ends lost 0 bases and 5 bases, in that order; junction bases with no gene match: 6. The CDR3 spans 17 residues. Per the germline V gene, CDR1 is SGHTA and CDR2 is FQGNSA. CDR3 sequence (DNA): TGTGCCAGCAGCTTAGCCTCGGGACTAGCGGGATTGGAGACCCAGTACTTC. Protein sequence: CASSLASGLAGLETQYF.

Details on this clone: This same CDR3 is encoded by further DNA sequences in the sample. The chain carries TRBV6-6 and TRBJ1-3; D not certain. The germline V gene has CDR1 MNHNY and CDR2 SVGAGI (reference sequence). This CDR3 contains 14 residues. V gave up 5 bases and J gave up 0 bases, with 8 bases separating them. CDR3 amino acids: CASSPSSSGNTIYF. The CDR3 region has the DNA TGTGCCAGCAGTCCGTCGTCCTCTGGAAACACCATATATTTT.

The rearrangement joins TRBV28 to TRBJ1-5; possibly TRBD1 for D (6 bases). This CDR3 has 16 amino acids. V was shortened by 2 bases and J by 2 bases, with 13 bases between the two germline ends. Germline-derived CDR1 and CDR2 are MDHEN and SYDVKM. The DNA of the CDR3 is TGTGCCAGCAGTTTAAATCGGGGGCCTCGCAATCAGCCCCAGCATTTT. It yields the protein CASSLNRGPRNQPQHF. Using reference TRBV28 and TRBJ1-5 for the parts outside the CDR3, the full variable domain is DVKVTQSSRYLVKRTGEKVFLECVQDMDHENMFWYRQDPGLGLRLIYFSYDVKMKEKGDIPEGYSVSREKKERFSLILESASTNQTSMYLCASSLNRGPRNQPQHFGDGTRLSIL.

The chain couples TRBV10-3 to TRBJ1-3; D gene ambiguous. V shed 1 base and J shed 0 bases, with 7 bases lying between them. Looked up from germline, CDR1 is ENHRY and CDR2 is SYGVKD. The CDR3 contains 15 residues. The CDR3 reads CAISELTVSGNTIYF. In DNA form, the CDR3 reads TGTGCCATCAGTGAGTTAACAGTCTCTGGAAACACCATATATTTT.

The chain has TRBV30 and TRBJ2-1; 8 nucleotides match TRBD2. The CDR3 is made up of 15 amino acids. Germline assignment: CDR1 GTSNPN and CDR2 SVGIG (reference sequence). The trim removed 4 bases at V and 5 bases at J, leaving 10 bases unmatched. This CDR3 reads CAWTLGLAGHNEQFF. CDR3 bases: TGTGCCTGGACCTTGGGGCTAGCGGGCCACAATGAGCAGTTCTTC.

The chain couples TRBV7-8 to TRBJ2-7; 10 bases align to TRBD1. V shed 2 bases and J 6 bases; nucleotides not matched to a gene: 10. In germline, CDR1 is SGHVS, CDR2 FQNEAQ. CDR3 length: 16 residues. For the CDR3, the DNA is TGTGCCAGCAGCTTATCGACCGGGACAGGGGTAGTCGAGCAGTACTTC. Translated: CASSLSTGTGVVEQYF.

This clone was seen a single time. Other DNA sequences of this sample code for an identical CDR3. V gene TRBV10-3 combines with J gene TRBJ1-1; D possibly corresponds to TRBD1 (5 bases). CDR1 and CDR2 from the germline V gene are ENHRY and SYGVKD. The germline V and J ends were trimmed by 4 bases and 4 bases, with 7 bases remaining between them. This CDR3 contains 12 residues. The CDR3, as DNA: TGTGCCATCAGTGGGGGGGGCACTGAAGCTTTCTTT. Its translation: CAISGGGTEAFF.

The rearrangement uses TRBV10-2 and TRBJ2-7; D not certain. Deletions cut 3 bases from V and 3 bases from J, with 9 bases between. There are 13 residues in the CDR3. Germline V gene sequence: CDR1 WSHSY, CDR2 SAAADI. CDR3 loop: CASSDRPSYEQYF. DNA of the CDR3: TGCGCCAGCAGTGACAGACCGAGCTACGAGCAGTACTTC.

About this clone itself: Other DNA sequences of this sample code for an identical CDR3. This rearrangement joins TRBV10-3 to TRBJ2-7, with D unresolved. Germline V gene lookup returns CDR1 ENHRY and CDR2 SYGVKD. CDR3 length: 11 residues. Trimming took 6 bases from V and 5 from J, leaving 8 bases between them. CDR3 loop: CAISESNEQYF. CDR3 nucleotides: TGTGCCATCAGCGAGAGTAACGAGCAGTACTTC.

V is TRBV10-3 and J is TRBJ2-3; 10 bases fit TRBD1. V shed 6 bases and J 3 bases; nucleotides not matched to a gene: 9. The CDR3 covers 16 residues. Germline loops: CDR1 ENHRY, CDR2 SYGVKD. As DNA, the CDR3 is TGTGCCATCAGCCCGTGGACAGGGGGGGAGACAGATACGCAGTATTTT. Protein sequence: CAISPWTGGETDTQYF.

This chain links TRBV4-3 with TRBJ2-1; TRBD2 agrees at 8 bases. J gave up 8 bases and V 7 bases, and 4 bases lay outside the gene matches. The V gene's germline CDR1 is LGHNA and CDR2 YSLEER. CDR3 size: 12 residues. The CDR3 coding sequence is TGCGCCAGCAAGGGACTAGGTTATGAGCAGTTCTTC. Translating it yields CASKGLGYEQFF.

The CDR3 DNA follows: TGTGCCAGCAGACCTGAACTCTCTGGAAACACCATATATTTT. The encoded protein is CASRPELSGNTIYF. The chain has TRBV6-1 and TRBJ1-3; D unclear. Germline CDR1 is MNHNS and CDR2 is SASEGT. The germline V and J ends were trimmed by 6 bases and 0 bases, with 9 bases remaining between them. The CDR3 length is 14 residues.

The chain couples TRBV6-1 to TRBJ1-2; no definite D call. There are 13 residues in the CDR3. Trimming took 4 bases from V and 2 from J, leaving 8 bases between them. The V gene's germline CDR1 is MNHNS and CDR2 SASEGT. CDR3: CASSGVGNYGYTF. Here the CDR3 DNA reads TGTGCCAGCAGTGGGGTAGGGAACTATGGCTACACCTTC.

The rearrangement uses TRBV5-4 and TRBJ2-5; 9 bases agree with TRBD2. V was pared by 4 bases and J by 5 bases, with 6 bases of the junction left unmatched. Germline CDR1 SGHNT, CDR2 YYREEE (reference sequence). This CDR3 has 14 amino acids. The DNA of the CDR3 is TGTGCCAGCAGCGGCGGACTAGCGAGTGAGACCCAGTACTTC. It codes for CASSGGLASETQYF. The full variable domain, rest sourced from reference TRBV5-4 and TRBJ2-5, is ETGVTQSPTHLIKTRGQQVTLRCSSQSGHNTVSWYQQALGQGPQFIFQYYREEENGRGNFPPRFSGLQFPNYSSELNVNALELDDSALYLCASSGGLASETQYFGPGTRLLVL.

The V and J genes are TRBV19 and TRBJ2-7; tentative D call: TRBD1 (6 bases). There are 14 residues in the CDR3. Trimming shortened V by 8 bases and J by 4 bases, and 18 bases separated the two germline ends. Germline V CDR1 and CDR2: LNHDA, SQIVND (reference sequence). For the CDR3, the DNA is TGTGCCAGTGCCCTCGGGCCAGGGGAATACGAGCAGTACTTC. Protein: CASALGPGEYEQYF.

V usage is TRBV7-9 and J usage is TRBJ1-2; D not resolved. CDR1 is SEHNR and CDR2 is FQNEAQ in the germline V gene (reference sequence). Deletions cut 3 bases from V and 4 bases from J, with 18 bases between. This CDR3 has 16 residues. The CDR3 DNA sequence: TGTGCCAGCAGCTTCCTGGGCCAGGACTTTCTCTATGGCTACACCTTC. Amino acids: CASSFLGQDFLYGYTF. Combining the CDR3 with reference TRBV7-9 and TRBJ1-2 gives the whole variable domain DTGVSQNPRHKITKRGQNVTFRCDPISEHNRLYWYRQTLGQGPEFLTYFQNEAQLEKSRLLSDRFSAERPKGSFSTLEIQRTEQGDSAMYLCASSFLGQDFLYGYTFGSGTRLTVV.

The chain has TRBV30 and TRBJ1-1, with a weak D call TRBD1 (5 bases). Trimming removed 0 bases at V and 0 bases at J, with 11 bases between. The CDR3 length is 15 residues. CDR1 GTSNPN and CDR2 SVGIG come from the germline V gene (reference sequence). CDR3 DNA: TGTGCCTGGAGTGTACAGGCGCGTATGAACACTGAAGCTTTCTTT. Residues: CAWSVQARMNTEAFF.

The chain combines TRBV7-3 with TRBJ2-1, with D perhaps TRBD2 (5 bases). Germline CDR1 and CDR2: SGHTA and FQGTGA. Trimming removed 5 bases at V and 1 base at J, with 12 bases between. The CDR3 has 15 residues. In DNA form, the CDR3 reads TGTGCCAGCAGCCCGGACTCCATATCCTACAATGAGCAGTTCTTC. Its protein product is CASSPDSISYNEQFF.

DNA for the CDR3: TGCGCCAGCAGCTTGGAGGGCAGGGGAAGTTATGGCTACACCTTC. It yields the protein CASSLEGRGSYGYTF. The chain combines TRBV5-1 with TRBJ1-2; a weak D match, TRBD1 (6 bases). Germline assignment: CDR1 SGHRS and CDR2 YFSETQ. Trimming took 0 bases from V and 5 from J, leaving 14 bases between them. CDR3 length equals 15 residues.

The chain is built from TRBV28 and TRBJ1-2; D may be TRBD1 (6 bases). This CDR3 region has 15 residues. Germline assignment: CDR1 MDHEN and CDR2 SYDVKM. V lost 5 bases, J lost 7 bases, and 20 bases lay in between. CDR3 sequence reads: CASSVSLYETGGYTF. The CDR3 bases are TGTGCCAGCAGTGTGTCGTTATACGAGACAGGTGGCTACACCTTC.

J is TRBJ1-1 and V is TRBV5-6; D not resolved. The CDR3 is 17 amino acids. V dropped 0 bases and J dropped 1 base, with 16 bases sitting between them. Looked up from germline, CDR1 is SGHDT and CDR2 is YYEEEE. The CDR3 DNA sequence: TGTGCCAGCAGCTTGGTGCAGGCGCAGCGGGGGAACACTGAAGCTTTCTTT. This gives the protein CASSLVQAQRGNTEAFF.

This sequence joins TRBV7-2 and TRBJ1-4; D unclear. With 5 bases removed from V and 5 bases from J, the gap between germline ends came to 12 bases. Germline CDR1 SGHTA, CDR2 FQGNSA. This CDR3 region has 14 residues. Here the CDR3 reads CASSRTVLNEKLFF. As DNA, the CDR3 is TGTGCCAGCAGCCGGACGGTCCTAAATGAAAAACTGTTTTTT.

In its sample, this clone was seen once. The chain has TRBV30 and TRBJ1-1, with a weak D call TRBD1 (5 bases). The CDR3 spans 14 residues. V gave up 3 bases and J gave up 0 bases, with 11 bases separating them. Germline lookup yields CDR1 GTSNPN and CDR2 SVGIG (reference sequence). CDR3 sequence reads: CAWRSAGLNTEAFF. The DNA of the CDR3 is TGTGCCTGGAGATCGGCAGGGTTGAACACTGAAGCTTTCTTT.

The J gene is TRBJ2-7, the V gene TRBV7-2; D unclear. Germline-derived CDR1 and CDR2 are SGHTA and FQGNSA. This CDR3 contains 14 residues. Trimming removed 5 bases at V and 3 bases at J, with 14 bases between. CDR3 sequence (DNA): TGTGCCAGCAGCCACCCAGCGAAAATCTACGAGCAGTACTTC. It translates to CASSHPAKIYEQYF.

This clone was observed once. CDR3 region: CASGQGVEAFF. The CDR3 DNA follows: TGTGCCAGCGGACAGGGCGTTGAAGCTTTCTTT. The chain links TRBV6-6 to TRBJ1-1; 8 bases are a match to TRBD1. Germline trimming cut 8 bases from V and 7 bases from J; bases unmatched to any gene: 3. The germline gives CDR1 MNHNY, CDR2 SVGAGI (reference sequence). The CDR3 has 11 amino acids.

CDR3 sequence: CASSNGAGSYEQYF. CDR3 nucleotide sequence: TGCGCCAGCAGCAACGGGGCCGGCTCCTACGAGCAGTACTTC. The V and J genes are TRBV5-1 and TRBJ2-7, with D possibly called TRBD1 or TRBD2 (5 bases each). V lost 4 bases and J 0 bases, leaving 11 bases between the germline ends. CDR1 SGHRS and CDR2 YFSETQ come from the germline V gene. This CDR3 is 14 amino acids long.

V usage is TRBV7-9 and J usage is TRBJ1-2; 8 bases match TRBD1. The CDR3 consists of 15 residues. V lost 3 bases, J lost 1 base, and 4 bases stayed unmatched. Germline values: CDR1 SEHNR, CDR2 FQNEAQ (reference sequence). Here the CDR3 reads CASSLGQALNYGYTF. The CDR3 nucleotides are TGTGCCAGCAGCTTGGGACAGGCCCTTAACTATGGCTACACCTTC.

This chain connects TRBV30 to TRBJ1-1; D call uncertain. This CDR3 has 10 residues. Germline CDR1 is GTSNPN and CDR2 is SVGIG (reference sequence). The CDR3 bases are TGTGCTACCGGAGTCACTGAAGCTTTCTTT. This encodes CATGVTEAFF. Drawing the rest from reference TRBV30 and TRBJ1-1, the complete variable domain is SQTIHQWPATLVQPVGSPLSLECTVEGTSNPNLYWYRQAAGRGLQLLFYSVGIGQISSEVPQNLSASRPQDRQFILSSKKLLLSDSGFYLCATGVTEAFFGQGTRLTVV.

The rearrangement uses TRBV7-9 and TRBJ2-3; D could derive from TRBD1 or TRBD2 (5 bases each). CDR1 is SEHNR, CDR2 FQNEAQ, per germline (reference sequence). The CDR3 totals 17 residues. V shed 1 base and J shed 0 bases, with 14 bases lying between them. CDR3 DNA: TGTGCCAGCAGCTTAGTCAGGGACGGGGCCAGCACAGATACGCAGTATTTT. It yields the protein CASSLVRDGASTDTQYF.

This chain joins TRBV5-1 and TRBJ2-7; 8 nucleotides line up with TRBD2. The junction had 4 bases not matched to a gene; V was cut back by 5 bases and J by 0 bases. Germline V gene sequence: CDR1 SGHRS, CDR2 YFSETQ. The CDR3 totals 14 residues. In DNA, the CDR3 is TGCGCCAGCAGACCGGGGGGGAGCTCCTACGAGCAGTACTTC. This encodes CASRPGGSSYEQYF.